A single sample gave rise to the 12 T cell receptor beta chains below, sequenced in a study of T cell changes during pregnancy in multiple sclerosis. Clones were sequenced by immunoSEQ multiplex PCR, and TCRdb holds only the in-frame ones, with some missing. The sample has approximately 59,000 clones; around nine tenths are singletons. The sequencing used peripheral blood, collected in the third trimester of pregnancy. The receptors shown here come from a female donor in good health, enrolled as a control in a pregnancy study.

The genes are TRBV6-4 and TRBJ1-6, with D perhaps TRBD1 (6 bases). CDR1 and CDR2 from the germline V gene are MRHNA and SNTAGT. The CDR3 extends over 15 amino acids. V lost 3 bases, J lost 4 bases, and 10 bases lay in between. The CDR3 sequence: CASSEGQGYNSPLHF. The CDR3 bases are TGTGCCAGCAGTGAGGGGCAGGGGTATAATTCACCCCTCCACTTT.

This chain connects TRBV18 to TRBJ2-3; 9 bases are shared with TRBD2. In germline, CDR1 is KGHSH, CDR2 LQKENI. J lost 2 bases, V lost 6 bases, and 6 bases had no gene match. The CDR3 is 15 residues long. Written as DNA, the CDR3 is TGTGCCAGCTCTACGTTAGCGGGGGTCACAGATACGCAGTATTTT. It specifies CASSTLAGVTDTQYF.

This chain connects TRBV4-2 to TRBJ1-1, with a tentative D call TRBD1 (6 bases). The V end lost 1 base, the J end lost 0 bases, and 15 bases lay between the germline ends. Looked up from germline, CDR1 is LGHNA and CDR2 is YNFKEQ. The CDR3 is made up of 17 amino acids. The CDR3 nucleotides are TGTGCCAGCAGCCAAGTTTACGCAGGGGCCGTGAACACTGAAGCTTTCTTT. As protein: CASSQVYAGAVNTEAFF.

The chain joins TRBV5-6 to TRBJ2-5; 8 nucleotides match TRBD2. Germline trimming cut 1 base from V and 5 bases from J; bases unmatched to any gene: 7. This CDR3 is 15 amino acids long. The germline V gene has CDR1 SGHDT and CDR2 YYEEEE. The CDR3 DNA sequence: TGTGCCAGCAGCTTGTTAACGGGGGGGAGGGAGACCCAGTACTTC. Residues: CASSLLTGGRETQYF.

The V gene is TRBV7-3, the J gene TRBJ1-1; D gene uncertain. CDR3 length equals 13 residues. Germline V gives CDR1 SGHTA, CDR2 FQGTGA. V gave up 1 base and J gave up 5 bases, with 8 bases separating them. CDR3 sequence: CASSLNSETEAFF. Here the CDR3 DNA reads TGTGCCAGCAGCTTAAACAGTGAGACTGAAGCTTTCTTT.

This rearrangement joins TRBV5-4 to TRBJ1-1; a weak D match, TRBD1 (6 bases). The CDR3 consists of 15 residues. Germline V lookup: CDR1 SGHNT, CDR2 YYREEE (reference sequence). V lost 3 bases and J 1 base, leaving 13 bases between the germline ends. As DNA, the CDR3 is TGTGCCAGCAGCTCCCGGGACACACCGAACACTGAAGCTTTCTTT. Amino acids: CASSSRDTPNTEAFF.

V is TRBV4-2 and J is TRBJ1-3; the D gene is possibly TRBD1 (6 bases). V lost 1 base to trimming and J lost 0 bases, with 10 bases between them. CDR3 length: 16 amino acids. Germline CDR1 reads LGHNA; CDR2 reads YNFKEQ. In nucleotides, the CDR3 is TGTGCCAGCAGCCAAGTTTCAGGGGACTCTGGAAACACCATATATTTT. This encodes CASSQVSGDSGNTIYF.

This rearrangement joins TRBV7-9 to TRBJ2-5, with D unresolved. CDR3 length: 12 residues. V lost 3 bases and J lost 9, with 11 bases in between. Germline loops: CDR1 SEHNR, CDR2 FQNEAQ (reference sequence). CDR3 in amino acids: CASSFAEWSQYF. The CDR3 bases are TGTGCCAGCAGCTTCGCGGAATGGTCCCAGTACTTC.

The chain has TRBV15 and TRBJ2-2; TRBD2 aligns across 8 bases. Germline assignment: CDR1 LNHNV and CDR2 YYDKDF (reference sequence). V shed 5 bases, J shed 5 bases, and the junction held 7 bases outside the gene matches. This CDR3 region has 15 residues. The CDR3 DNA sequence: TGTGCCACCAGCTGGAAAGGCGGGGGGACCGGGGAGCTGTTTTTT. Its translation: CATSWKGGGTGELFF.

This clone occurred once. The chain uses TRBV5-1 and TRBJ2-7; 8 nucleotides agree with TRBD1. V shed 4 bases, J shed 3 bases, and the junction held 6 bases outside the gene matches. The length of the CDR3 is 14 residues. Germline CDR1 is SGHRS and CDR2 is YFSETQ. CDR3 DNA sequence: TGCGCCAGCAGCACCAGACAGGGGAACTACGAGCAGTACTTC. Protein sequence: CASSTRQGNYEQYF.

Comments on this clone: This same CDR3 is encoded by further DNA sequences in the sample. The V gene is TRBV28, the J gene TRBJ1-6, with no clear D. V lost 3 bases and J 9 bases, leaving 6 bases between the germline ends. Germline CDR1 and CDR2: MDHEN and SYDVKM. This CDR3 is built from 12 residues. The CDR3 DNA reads TGTGCCAGCAGTTTTCGGGGTTCACCCCTCCACTTT. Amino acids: CASSFRGSPLHF.

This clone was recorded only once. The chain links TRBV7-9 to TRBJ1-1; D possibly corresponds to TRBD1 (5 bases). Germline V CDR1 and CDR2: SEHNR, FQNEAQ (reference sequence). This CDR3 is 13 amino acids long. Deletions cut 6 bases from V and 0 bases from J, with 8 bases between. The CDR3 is CASSTRVNTEAFF. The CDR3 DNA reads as TGTGCCAGCAGTACCAGGGTGAACACTGAAGCTTTCTTT.